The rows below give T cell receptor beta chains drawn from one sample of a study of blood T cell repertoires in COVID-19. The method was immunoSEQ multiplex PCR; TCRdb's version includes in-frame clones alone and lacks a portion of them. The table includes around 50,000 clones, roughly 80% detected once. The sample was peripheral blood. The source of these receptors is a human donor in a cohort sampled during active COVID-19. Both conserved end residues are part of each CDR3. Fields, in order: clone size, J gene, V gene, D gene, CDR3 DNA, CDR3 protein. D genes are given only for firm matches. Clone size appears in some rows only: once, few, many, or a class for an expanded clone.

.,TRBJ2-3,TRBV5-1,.,TGCGCCAGCAGCTTGGGACTAGTCGGTAGCACAGATACGCAGTATTTT,CASSLGLVGSTDTQYF
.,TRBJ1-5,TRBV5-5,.,TGTGCCAGCAGCCCCTCGATGGGAGGTCAGCCCCAGCATTTT,CASSPSMGGQPQHF
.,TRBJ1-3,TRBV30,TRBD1,TGTGCCTGGTCGACAGGGACTGGAAACACCATATATTTT,CAWSTGTGNTIYF
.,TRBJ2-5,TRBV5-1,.,TGCGCCAGCAGCTTGGGACAGATCCAAGAGACCCAGTACTTC,CASSLGQIQETQYF
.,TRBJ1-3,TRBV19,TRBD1,TGTGCCAGTAGTGCGGTGGGACAGGGTAGAAACACCATATATTTT,CASSAVGQGRNTIYF
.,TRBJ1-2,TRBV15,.,TGTGCCACCAGCAGAGATCGCCAGGCGGGGCAGGTCTATGGCTACACCTTC,CATSRDRQAGQVYGYTF
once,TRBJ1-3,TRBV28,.,TGTGCCAGCAGTTTACCCCCCTTCGGAAACACCATATATTTT,CASSLPPFGNTIYF
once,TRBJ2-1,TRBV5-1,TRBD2,TGCGCCAGCAGCTTCCTCGGGGGGAGCTCCTACAATGAGCAGTTCTTC,CASSFLGGSSYNEQFF
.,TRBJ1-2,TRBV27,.,TGTGCCAGCAGTTTATCGGGAGGGGGCTATGGCTACACCTTC,CASSLSGGGYGYTF
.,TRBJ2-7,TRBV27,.,TGTGCCAGCAGTACGTCAAAGGCAGGGTTTTTGGGGGAGCAGTACTTC,CASSTSKAGFLGEQYF
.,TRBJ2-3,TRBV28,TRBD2,TGTGCCAGCAAGGGACTAGTACCCACAGATACGCAGTATTTT,CASKGLVPTDTQYF
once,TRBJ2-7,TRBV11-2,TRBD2,TGTGCCAGCAGCCCATTAGTAGGCAGCGGGGGCCCCTACGAGCAGTACTTC,CASSPLVGSGGPYEQYF
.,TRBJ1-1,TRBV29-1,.,TGCAGCGTTGAAGCCGACAGCACTGAAGCTTTCTTT,CSVEADSTEAFF